This T cell receptor beta chain comes out of a study of cytomegalovirus exposure and HLA in healthy donors. Study outcomes and limitations: Later analysis identified a missense DCLRE1C variant that was linked to TCR beta V- and J-gene trimming. Rarity held for most TCR sequences, but there were some public TCRs that occurred in many donors.

Concerning this clone: Its antigen is not identified.

Looked up from germline, CDR1 is SGHNT and CDR2 is YENEEA. Germline trimming cut 5 bases from V and 3 bases from J; bases unmatched to any gene: 6. This CDR3 has 15 residues. PCR used 60 Vbeta primers and 13 Jbeta primers. The repertoire was sequenced with immunoSEQ multiplex PCR; TCRdb's copy has only in-frame clones and lacks some. The sample yields 220,000 or so clones, roughly 84% seen once. This rearrangement joins TRBV11-3 to TRBJ2-5; 10 bases map to TRBD1. Sequencing was carried out using PBMCs. This sequence was found in a man aged 50 to 59 in good health and CMV-seronegative. CDR3 residues: CASSATGGPEETQYF. CDR3 DNA: TGTGCCAGCAGCGCGACAGGGGGCCCTGAAGAGACCCAGTACTTC.